The 26 T cell receptor beta chains below all came from one sample that was sequenced in a study of technical replicates of blood from a handful of donors. Clones were read by immunoSEQ multiplex PCR, and TCRdb kept only the in-frame ones, dropping some. The sample carries 65,000 to 95,000 clones, 80% to 90% recorded once. Sequencing was carried out using PBMCs. Receptor source: a human donor in good health. Some clones in this sample may be carry-over from other donors' samples.

This sequence joins TRBV4-1 and TRBJ2-1; TRBD1 might be the D (5 bases). The CDR3 runs 16 residues. The germline V gene encodes CDR1 MGHRA and CDR2 YSYEKL. V lost 0 bases to trimming and J lost 7 bases, with 16 bases between them. The CDR3 protein is CASSQDPGLSGNEQFF. CDR3 bases: TGCGCCAGCAGCCAAGATCCAGGGCTGTCCGGGAATGAGCAGTTCTTC.

CDR3 sequence: CASSTFRGNSPLHF. CDR3 bases: TGTGCCAGCAGCACGTTTCGGGGGAATTCACCCCTCCACTTT. V usage is TRBV5-8 and J usage is TRBJ1-6; possible D gene TRBD1, 5 bases. Germline values: CDR1 SGHTS, CDR2 YDEGEE. The CDR3 sequence is 14 residues long. V lost 4 bases to trimming and J lost 7 bases, with 12 bases between them. Full variable domain (missing parts from reference TRBV5-8 and TRBJ1-6): EAGVTQSPTHLIKTRGQQATLRCSPISGHTSVYWYQQALGLGLQFLLWYDEGEERNRGNFPPRFSGRQFPNYSSELNVNALELEDSALYLCASSTFRGNSPLHFGNGTRLTVT.

J is TRBJ2-7 and V is TRBV27; 9 bases fit TRBD1. After removal of 7 bases from V and 5 bases from J, the junction contained 15 bases not matched to a gene. In germline, CDR1 is MNHEY, CDR2 SMNVEV (reference sequence). The length of the CDR3 is 16 residues. The CDR3 loop is CASTLKTGGHPDEQYF. The CDR3 DNA reads TGTGCCAGCACCCTAAAAACAGGGGGCCACCCGGACGAGCAGTACTTC.

The chain employs TRBV10-3 and TRBJ2-7; perhaps TRBD2 as D (6 bases). This CDR3 spans 12 amino acids. The germline gives CDR1 ENHRY, CDR2 SYGVKD. V lost 4 bases and J lost 5, with 9 bases in between. DNA of the CDR3: TGTGCCATCAGTGGGGGAGGCAACGAGCAGTACTTC. Protein product: CAISGGGNEQYF.

The chain has TRBV7-9 and TRBJ1-1; D remains ambiguous. CDR1 and CDR2 from the germline V gene are SEHNR and FQNEAQ (reference sequence). The V end was cut by 3 bases, the J end by 11 bases, with 10 bases between. The CDR3 has 11 residues. For the CDR3, the DNA is TGTGCCAGCAGCTTCGAACGGTGGGCTTTCTTT. Protein product: CASSFERWAFF.

V and J are TRBV9 and TRBJ1-1; weak D call: TRBD1 (6 bases). The CDR3 has 14 residues. The germline V gene has CDR1 SGDLS and CDR2 YYNGEE. Trimming removed 0 bases at V and 3 bases at J, with 9 bases between. The DNA for the CDR3 is TGTGCCAGCAGCGTAGCAGAGGGGGACACTGAAGCTTTCTTT. This translates into CASSVAEGDTEAFF.

CDR3 nucleotides: TGTGCCAGCAGCTTGGTCGGGGGAGACAATGAGCAGTTCTTC. Its translation is CASSLVGGDNEQFF. The rearrangement joins TRBV5-4 to TRBJ2-1; a weak D match, TRBD2 (6 bases). V was pared by 0 bases and J by 5 bases, with 9 bases between. The CDR3 length is 14 residues. CDR1 and CDR2 (germline): SGHNT, YYREEE (reference sequence).

This clone appeared a single time. The rearrangement uses TRBV7-8 and TRBJ1-1; the match to TRBD1 covers 9 bases. Germline V gene lookup returns CDR1 SGHVS and CDR2 FQNEAQ. The CDR3 has 16 residues. V was clipped by 7 bases and J by 6 bases; unmatched bases: 15. The CDR3 is CASTPQGTGFGAEAFF. The CDR3, as DNA: TGTGCCAGCACCCCCCAGGGGACAGGGTTTGGGGCTGAAGCTTTCTTT.

The chain recombines TRBV6-1 with TRBJ1-3; D remains unclear. Germline CDR1 MNHNS, CDR2 SASEGT. The CDR3 contains 16 residues. V was shortened by 2 bases and J by 5 bases, with 16 bases between the two germline ends. The CDR3 bases are TGTGCCAGCAGTGAATCTACTGAGGGCGCGAGAAACACCATATATTTT. Protein sequence: CASSESTEGARNTIYF.

This chain uses TRBV2 with TRBJ2-6, with 7 bases matching TRBD1. This CDR3 region has 15 residues. V shed 6 bases, J shed 2 bases, and the junction held 4 bases outside the gene matches. The V gene's germline CDR1 is SNHLY and CDR2 FYNNEI. The CDR3, as DNA: TGTGCCAGCAGCCATCAGGGGGCTGGGGCCAACGTCCTGACTTTC. Protein sequence: CASSHQGAGANVLTF.

The gene calls are TRBV9 and TRBJ1-3, with D possibly matching TRBD1 (6 bases). Germline values: CDR1 SGDLS, CDR2 YYNGEE. CDR3 length: 17 residues. V was clipped by 3 bases and J by 0 bases, with 16 bases between them. This chain's CDR3 is CASSEEVDSHSGNTIYF. CDR3 nucleotides: TGTGCCAGCAGCGAAGAGGTGGACAGCCACTCTGGAAACACCATATATTTT.

The CDR3 sequence: CASSPGLAGGSEQFF. CDR3 coding DNA: TGTGCCAGCAGTCCGGGACTAGCGGGAGGGAGTGAGCAGTTCTTC. V usage is TRBV2 and J usage is TRBJ2-1; TRBD2 aligns across 16 bases. Losses at the gene ends were 5 bases for V and 9 bases for J; bases not matched to a gene: 4. Germline V gene lookup returns CDR1 SNHLY and CDR2 FYNNEI. The CDR3 contains 15 residues.

The rearrangement uses TRBV19 and TRBJ2-1; 8 bases line up with TRBD2. V lost 0 bases and J lost 4; bases outside the gene matches: 11. Germline-derived CDR1 and CDR2 are LNHDA and SQIVND (reference sequence). CDR3 size: 18 residues. The CDR3 is CASSIDPPPAGVYNEQFF. CDR3 coding DNA: TGTGCCAGTAGTATAGACCCCCCCCCAGCGGGGGTGTACAATGAGCAGTTCTTC. Together with reference TRBV19 and TRBJ2-1, the CDR3 gives the full variable domain: DGGITQSPKYLFRKEGQNVTLSCEQNLNHDAMYWYRQDPGQGLRLIYYSQIVNDFQKGDIAEGYSVSREKKESFPLTVTSAQKNPTAFYLCASSIDPPPAGVYNEQFFGPGTRLTVL.

The chain combines TRBV5-4 with TRBJ1-2; a possible D gene is TRBD1 (5 bases). The V end lost 6 bases, the J end lost 6 bases, and 21 bases lay between the germline ends. CDR3 length: 15 amino acids. Germline CDR1 is SGHNT and CDR2 is YYREEE (reference sequence). Here the CDR3 reads CASTTLTGQGNGYTF. The CDR3 nucleotides are TGTGCCAGCACCACTCTAACAGGCCAAGGGAATGGCTACACCTTC.

The gene calls are TRBV5-4 and TRBJ1-3; TRBD1 agrees at 9 bases. Trimming cost V 4 bases and J 7 bases; bases outside gene matches: 6. The germline V gene has CDR1 SGHNT and CDR2 YYREEE (reference sequence). CDR3 length equals 14 residues. CDR3 in amino acids: CASSRQGVVNTIYF. For the CDR3, the DNA is TGTGCCAGCAGCCGACAGGGGGTTGTTAACACCATATATTTT.

The chain's CDR3 is CASGDRGKNTEAFF. Here the CDR3 DNA reads TGTGCCAGCGGTGACAGGGGCAAGAACACTGAAGCTTTCTTT. The chain uses TRBV7-8 and TRBJ1-1; 8 positions match TRBD1. This CDR3 contains 14 residues. Trimming removed 8 bases from V and 1 base from J; junction bases left unmatched: 6. The V gene's germline CDR1 is SGHVS and CDR2 FQNEAQ.

This chain joins TRBV6-1 and TRBJ2-5, with a possible D match to TRBD2 (5 bases). The length of the CDR3 is 11 residues. V shed 3 bases and J shed 9 bases, with 8 bases lying between them. From germline, CDR1 is MNHNS and CDR2 SASEGT. CDR3 protein: CASSERVAQYF. The CDR3 DNA is TGTGCCAGCAGTGAGAGGGTAGCCCAGTACTTC.

This sequence joins TRBV29-1 and TRBJ2-3; D not certain. Germline CDR1 SQVTM, CDR2 ANQGSEA. V lost 7 bases and J lost 6, with 23 bases in between. The CDR3 loop spans 15 amino acids. CDR3 DNA sequence: TGCAGCGCCGGCCCCGACTTCTCACCTCGGGATACGCAGTATTTT. It translates to CSAGPDFSPRDTQYF.

The chain carries TRBV7-2 and TRBJ2-7; TRBD2 aligns across 14 bases. J gave up 6 bases and V 5 bases, and 9 bases lay outside the gene matches. Germline CDR1 and CDR2: SGHTA and FQGNSA. CDR3 length: 16 amino acids. Written as DNA, the CDR3 is TGTGCCAGCAGCCCAAGGGGACTAGCGGGAGCGGGCGAGCAGTACTTC. This gives the protein CASSPRGLAGAGEQYF. The variable domain in full, completed from reference TRBV7-2 and TRBJ2-7, reads GAGVSQSPSNKVTEKGKDVELRCDPISGHTALYWYRQSLGQGLEFLIYFQGNSAPDKSGLPSDRFSAERTGGSVSTLTIQRTQQEDSAVYLCASSPRGLAGAGEQYFGPGTRLTVT.

The chain carries TRBV14 and TRBJ2-2; 11 nucleotides match TRBD2. The germline CDR1 and CDR2 sequences are SGHDN and FVKESK. The CDR3 has 15 residues. V lost 6 bases, J lost 7 bases, and 7 bases stayed unmatched. The CDR3 DNA is TGTGCCAGCAGAACGGGACTAGCGGCGGACGGGGAGCTGTTTTTT. Residues: CASRTGLAADGELFF.

This chain connects TRBV5-1 to TRBJ1-1; the match to TRBD1 covers 9 bases. Germline trimming cut 0 bases from V and 8 bases from J; bases unmatched to any gene: 5. The CDR3 has 14 amino acids. Germline lookup yields CDR1 SGHRS and CDR2 YFSETQ. CDR3 in amino acids: CASSLAGGQGEAFF. The DNA of the CDR3 is TGCGCCAGCAGCTTGGCCGGGGGACAGGGCGAAGCTTTCTTT.

V gene TRBV29-1 combines with J gene TRBJ1-1; D remains ambiguous. Germline CDR1 reads SQVTM; CDR2 reads ANQGSEA. V lost 3 bases and J lost 5, with 13 bases in between. The CDR3 is made up of 13 amino acids. CDR3 amino acids: CSVDNGRWTEAFF. The CDR3 DNA reads as TGCAGCGTTGATAATGGGAGGTGGACTGAAGCTTTCTTT.

V gene TRBV19 combines with J gene TRBJ2-5; a possible D gene is TRBD2 (5 bases). CDR3 size: 14 residues. CDR1 is LNHDA and CDR2 is SQIVND in the germline V gene (reference sequence). Deletions cut 3 bases from V and 5 bases from J, with 13 bases between. In nucleotides, the CDR3 is TGTGCCAGTAGTATCGGAGAGGGAAGGGAGACCCAGTACTTC. Encoded protein: CASSIGEGRETQYF.

The chain employs TRBV5-4 and TRBJ2-3; D is unresolved. The CDR3 is made up of 16 amino acids. V was trimmed by 4 bases and J by 2 bases, leaving 17 bases between them. CDR1 is SGHNT, CDR2 YYREEE, per germline (reference sequence). The CDR3 DNA reads TGTGCCAGCAGCGGAAAACTAAAAACTCCCACAGATACGCAGTATTTT. It codes for CASSGKLKTPTDTQYF.

The chain combines TRBV9 with TRBJ2-1; possible D gene TRBD2, 5 bases. CDR1 is SGDLS, CDR2 YYNGEE, per germline. The V gene lost 4 bases and the J gene lost 6 bases, with 20 bases spanning the gap. This CDR3 has 16 amino acids. CDR3 nucleotides: TGTGCCAGCAGCTGGGATGCGGGCCTTGAGGGCAATGAGCAGTTCTTC. Translated: CASSWDAGLEGNEQFF. Combining the CDR3 with reference TRBV9 and TRBJ2-1 gives the whole variable domain DSGVTQTPKHLITATGQRVTLRCSPRSGDLSVYWYQQSLDQGLQFLIQYYNGEERAKGNILERFSAQQFPDLHSELNLSSLELGDSALYFCASSWDAGLEGNEQFFGPGTRLTVL.

This clone has a handful of counts. The V gene is TRBV19, the J gene TRBJ1-3, with 7 bases matching TRBD1. Trimming took 6 bases from V and 0 from J; bases not matched to a gene: 5. Looked up from germline, CDR1 is LNHDA and CDR2 is SQIVND (reference sequence). CDR3 size: 15 residues. The CDR3, as DNA: TGTGCCAGTAGCCGGGACAGACTCTCTGGAAACACCATATATTTT. It yields the protein CASSRDRLSGNTIYF.